This is a list of T cell receptor beta chains from one sample in a study of T cell changes during pregnancy in multiple sclerosis. The method was immunoSEQ multiplex PCR; TCRdb's version includes in-frame clones alone and lacks a portion of them. The sample lists tens of thousands of clones; roughly 90% were seen once. Sequenced material: peripheral blood, taken in the first trimester of pregnancy. The receptors here all came from a female donor in good health, enrolled as a control in a pregnancy study. The CDR3 runs from the conserved cysteine through the conserved F or W. Fields, in order: J gene, D gene, V gene, clone size, CDR3 DNA, CDR3 protein. A D gene is named only where the DNA matches it firmly. Clone size is shown for a subset of rows, as once, few, many or a class of expanded clone.

TRBJ1-1 TRBD1 TRBV27 - TGTGCCAGCAGTCCATTACAGGGGGCCGAAGCTTTCTTT CASSPLQGAEAFF
TRBJ2-2 - TRBV28 - TGTGCCAGCAGAGGTGGACAGAACACCGGGGAGCTGTTTTTT CASRGGQNTGELFF
TRBJ2-3 TRBD1 TRBV28 - TGTGCCAGCAGTGGGCCGGGACAGGGGAATGATGAGCAGTATTTT CASSGPGQGNDEQYF
TRBJ2-2 TRBD1 TRBV5-6 - TGTGCCAGCAGATTAGGACAGGGCCGGGACACCGGGGAGCTGTTTTTT CASRLGQGRDTGELFF
TRBJ2-1 TRBD2 TRBV27 - TGTGCCAGCAGCCGCGGACTAGCGGGAGCAGGTGAGCAGTTCTTC CASSRGLAGAGEQFF
TRBJ1-1 TRBD1 TRBV9 - TGTGCCAGCAGCGTAGGTATAGGGACAGGCCGCTACGAAGCTTTCTTT CASSVGIGTGRYEAFF
TRBJ2-5 - TRBV18 - TGTGCCAGCTCACCGTTGGGGGCCCAAGAGACCCAGTACTTC CASSPLGAQETQYF
TRBJ2-5 - TRBV5-5 once TGTGCCAGCAGCTCAGGGGGGAAAGAGACCCAGTACTTC CASSSGGKETQYF
TRBJ1-2 - TRBV28 - TGTGCCAGCAGTCAACTGTATGGCTACACCTTC CASSQLYGYTF
TRBJ1-5 - TRBV15 - TGTGCCACCAGCAGACAGTATAGCAATCAGCCCCAGCATTTT CATSRQYSNQPQHF
TRBJ1-4 TRBD1 TRBV4-1 - TGCGCCAGCAGCCAAACCGACAGGGTCAGTAATGAAAAACTGTTTTTT CASSQTDRVSNEKLFF
TRBJ1-4 - TRBV18 - TGTGCCAGCTCACCACCCTCGAAAAGCAATGAAAAACTGTTTTTT CASSPPSKSNEKLFF
TRBJ2-5 TRBD2 TRBV4-2 - TGTGCCAGCAGTACCTCGCGGGAGGATGGAGAGACCCAGTACTTC CASSTSREDGETQYF
TRBJ2-7 - TRBV27 - TGTGCCAGCAGTTTGTCCGGGAGCGCCTACGAGCAGTACTTC CASSLSGSAYEQYF
TRBJ1-5 - TRBV19 - TGTGCCAGTAGTATAGTGGCAGGGCCCAATCAGCCCCAGCATTTT CASSIVAGPNQPQHF
TRBJ2-1 - TRBV27 - TGTGCCAGCAGTTTATCGGCGGAGAGCTCCTACAATGAGCAGTTCTTC CASSLSAESSYNEQFF
TRBJ2-1 - TRBV7-8 - TGTGCCAGCAGCTTAAAACAGAAGACCTACAATGAGCAGTTCTTC CASSLKQKTYNEQFF
TRBJ2-5 - TRBV6-6 - TGTGCCAGCAGTTACCCGGACAACCAAGAGACCCAGTACTTC CASSYPDNQETQYF
TRBJ1-1 - TRBV18 - TGTGCCAGCTCACTCGTAAACACTGAAGCTTTCTTT CASSLVNTEAFF
TRBJ2-7 TRBD1 TRBV5-8 - TGTGCCAGCAAGCCCCCCCGTGGACAGGGGATCTACGAGCAGTACTTC CASKPPRGQGIYEQYF
TRBJ2-1 TRBD2 TRBV25-1 - TGTGCCAGCAGTGAAAGAGGCGGGAGTAATGAGCAGTTCTTC CASSERGGSNEQFF
TRBJ2-2 - TRBV7-9 - TGTGCCAGCAGCTTTCCAGGGACCGGGGAGCTGTTTTTT CASSFPGTGELFF
TRBJ2-1 TRBD2 TRBV5-1 - TGCGCCAGCAGCTTTACTAGCGGGAGGAGCAATGAGCAGTTCTTC CASSFTSGRSNEQFF
TRBJ2-1 TRBD2 TRBV6-5 - TGTGCCAGCAGGGAAACTAGCGGGAGGGCCTTTGAGCAGTTCTTC CASRETSGRAFEQFF
TRBJ1-4 TRBD1 TRBV25-1 few TGTGCCAGCAGTGCACCCCCGGGGACAGTGGAGGAAAAACTGTTTTTT CASSAPPGTVEEKLFF